The clone carrying this T cell receptor beta chain was detected a few times. The target antigen is unknown. This record belongs to a study of shared clonotypes between healthy human individuals. Overall study results and limits: In a few donors, around 4.5% of naive CD4 clonotypes appeared in common.

Generated by immunoSEQ multiplex PCR, the TCRdb table keeps only in-frame clones and is missing some. The data hold approximately 1,500,000 clones, with roughly 96% observed a single time. Sequenced: naive CD4+ T cells sorted from blood. As to subset: CD45RA+ positively selected. This TCR was sampled from a young man in good health.

The chain's CDR3 is CASSEVLVSGELFF. CDR3 nucleotides: TGTGCCAGCAGTGAAGTGTTAGTTTCCGGGGAGCTGTTTTTT. The J gene is TRBJ2-2, the V gene TRBV6-1; D not resolved. V lost 1 base to trimming and J lost 6 bases, with 9 bases between them. Germline V gene data show CDR1 as MNHNS and CDR2 as SASEGT. This CDR3 contains 14 residues.